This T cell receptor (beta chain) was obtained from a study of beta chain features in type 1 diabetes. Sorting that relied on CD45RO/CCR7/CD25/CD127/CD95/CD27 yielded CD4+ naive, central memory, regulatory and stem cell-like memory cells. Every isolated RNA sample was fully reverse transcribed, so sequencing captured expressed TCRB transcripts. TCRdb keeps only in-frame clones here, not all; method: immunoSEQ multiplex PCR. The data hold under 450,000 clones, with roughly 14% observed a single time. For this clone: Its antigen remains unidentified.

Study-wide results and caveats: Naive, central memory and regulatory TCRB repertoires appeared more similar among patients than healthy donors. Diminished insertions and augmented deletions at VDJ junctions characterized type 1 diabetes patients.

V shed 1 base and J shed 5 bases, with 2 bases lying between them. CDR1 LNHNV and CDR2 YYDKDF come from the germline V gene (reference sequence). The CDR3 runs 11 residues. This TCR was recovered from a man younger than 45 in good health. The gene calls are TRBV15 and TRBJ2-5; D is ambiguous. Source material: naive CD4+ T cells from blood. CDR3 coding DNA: TGTGCCACCAGCAGAGTGGAGACCCAGTACTTC. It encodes CATSRVETQYF. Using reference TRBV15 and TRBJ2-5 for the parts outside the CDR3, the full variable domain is DAMVIQNPRYQVTQFGKPVTLSCSQTLNHNVMYWYQQKSSQAPKLLFHYYDKDFNNEADTPDNFQSRRPNTSFCFLDIRSPGLGDTAMYLCATSRVETQYFGPGTRLLVL.